This T cell receptor (beta chain) derives from a study of blood T cell repertoires in COVID-19. Method: immunoSEQ multiplex PCR; TCRdb's copy keeps in-frame clones and lacks some. The table includes around 250,000 clones, roughly 88% detected once. The V segment lost 6 bases and the J segment 2 bases; nucleotides outside the gene matches: 14. The CDR3 spans 17 residues. Germline V gene lookup returns CDR1 SQVTM and CDR2 ANQGSEA. The source material was peripheral blood. The receptor was derived from a woman in her 70s with COVID-19, enrolled during active disease. The chain couples TRBV29-1 to TRBJ2-5; 11 bases are a match to TRBD1. The CDR3 nucleotides read TGCAGCGTCCTAGGACAGGGGGCGCGTCGGGTACAAGAGACCCAGTACTTC. It encodes CSVLGQGARRVQETQYF.